This T cell receptor beta chain was identified during a study of blood T cell repertoires in COVID-19. Study in general: Specimens from acute and convalescent COVID-19 originated in the United States, Italy and Spain. PBMCs, B-cell-depleted T cells, or T cells were the source of the cDNA or gDNA that made up the material.

Authors' processing steps: Using reference gene primer amplification, nucleated cell counts were estimated. Generated by immunoSEQ multiplex PCR, the TCRdb table keeps only in-frame clones and is missing some. That table furnishes V, J and clone size, whereas the DNA furnished D and trimming. The sample includes 50,000 to 65,000 clones, approximately 89% of them seen just once. The J segment lost 1 base and the V segment lost 4 bases, leaving 5 bases of the junction unmatched. Germline-derived CDR1 and CDR2 are ENHRY and SYGVKD. CDR3 length: 15 residues. This TCR came from a man in his fifties or sixties with active COVID-19. The sample consisted of peripheral blood. The chain combines TRBV10-3 with TRBJ2-3; 7 nucleotides match TRBD2. The CDR3 coding sequence is TGTGCCATCAGTGGGCGGGAGAAGGGCACAGATACGCAGTATTTT. It encodes CAISGREKGTDTQYF.